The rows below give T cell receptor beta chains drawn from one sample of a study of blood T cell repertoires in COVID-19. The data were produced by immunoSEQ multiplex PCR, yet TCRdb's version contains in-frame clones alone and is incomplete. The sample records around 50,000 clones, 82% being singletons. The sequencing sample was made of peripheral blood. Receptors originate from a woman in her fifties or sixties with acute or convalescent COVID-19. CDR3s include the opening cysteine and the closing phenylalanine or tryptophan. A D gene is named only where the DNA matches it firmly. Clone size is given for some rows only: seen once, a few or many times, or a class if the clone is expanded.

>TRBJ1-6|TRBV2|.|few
CASSDLRQGNSPLHF
TGTGCCAGCAGTGATCTTAGGCAGGGGAATTCACCCCTCCACTTT
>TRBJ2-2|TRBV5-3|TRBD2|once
CARRKAATSGGAGGTGELFF
TGTGCCAGAAGAAAAGCCGCGACTAGCGGGGGGGCAGGAGGCACCGGGGAGCTGTTTTTT
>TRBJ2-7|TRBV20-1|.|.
CSATQGNEQYF
TGCAGTGCCACGCAGGGTAATGAGCAGTACTTC
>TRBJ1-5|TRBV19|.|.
CASSEQTNQPQHF
TGTGCCAGTAGTGAACAGACGAATCAGCCCCAGCATTTT
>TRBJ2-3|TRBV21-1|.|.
CARKWRGRTDTQYF
TGTGCCAGGAAATGGCGGGGCCGCACAGATACGCAGTATTTT
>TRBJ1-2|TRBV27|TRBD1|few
CASSLGRAGGNYGYTF
TGTGCCAGCAGTTTAGGCAGAGCAGGGGGGAACTATGGCTACACCTTC
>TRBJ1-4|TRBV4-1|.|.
CASSQVQGPEKLFF
TGCGCCAGCAGCCAGGTACAGGGTCCTGAAAAACTGTTTTTT
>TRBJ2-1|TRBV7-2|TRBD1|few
CASSRDRGSDEQFF
TGTGCCAGCAGCCGGGACAGGGGCAGCGATGAGCAGTTCTTC
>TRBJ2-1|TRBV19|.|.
CASSIGTYNEQFF
TGTGCCAGTAGTATAGGGACTTACAATGAGCAGTTCTTC
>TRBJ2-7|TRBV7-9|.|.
CAATSFEQYF
TGTGCCGCCACTAGTTTCGAGCAGTACTTC
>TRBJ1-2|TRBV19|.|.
CASINDRTNYGYTF
TGTGCCAGTATTAACGACAGGACTAACTATGGCTACACCTTC
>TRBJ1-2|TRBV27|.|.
CASTSTGLGNYGYTF
TGTGCCAGCACTAGTACAGGCCTGGGGAACTATGGCTACACCTTC
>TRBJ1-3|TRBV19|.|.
CASSMGGWEGPNTIYF
TGTGCCAGTAGTATGGGGGGTTGGGAGGGTCCAAACACCATATATTTT
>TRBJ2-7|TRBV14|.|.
CASSLGGTYEQYF
TGTGCCAGCAGCTTAGGGGGAACCTACGAGCAGTACTTC
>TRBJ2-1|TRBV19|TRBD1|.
CASRGMGQGRNEQFF
TGTGCCAGTAGGGGAATGGGACAGGGGAGGAATGAGCAGTTCTTC
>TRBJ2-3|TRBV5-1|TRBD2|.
CASSYSGATTDTQYF
TGCGCCAGCAGCTATAGCGGGGCGACGACAGATACGCAGTATTTT
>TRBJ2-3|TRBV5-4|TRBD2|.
CASSGQRGYGTDTQYF
TGTGCCAGCAGCGGCCAGCGGGGGTATGGCACAGATACGCAGTATTTT
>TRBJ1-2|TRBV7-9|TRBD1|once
CASLDGTGADGYTF
TGTGCCAGCCTCGATGGGACAGGGGCCGACGGCTACACCTTC
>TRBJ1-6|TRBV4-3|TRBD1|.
CASSQDSGTGDSPLHF
TGCGCCAGCAGCCAAGATAGCGGGACAGGGGATTCACCCCTCCACTTT
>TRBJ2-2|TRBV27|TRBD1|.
CASSWGQETNTGELFF
TGTGCCAGCAGTTGGGGACAGGAAACGAACACCGGGGAGCTGTTTTTT
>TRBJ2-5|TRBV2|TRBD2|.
CASHSSGEETQYF
TGTGCCAGCCACAGTAGCGGGGAAGAGACCCAGTACTTC
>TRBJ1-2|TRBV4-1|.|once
CASSANSGVGYGYTF
TGCGCCAGCTCAGCCAACTCAGGGGTGGGCTATGGCTACACCTTC
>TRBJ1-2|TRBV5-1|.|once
CASSLAKTGSDGYTF
TGCGCCAGCAGCTTGGCTAAAACAGGGTCGGATGGCTACACCTTC
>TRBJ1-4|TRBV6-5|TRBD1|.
CASRITGAIGEKLFF
TGTGCCAGCAGGATAACAGGGGCTATCGGTGAAAAACTGTTTTTT
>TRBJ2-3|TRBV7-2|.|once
CASSPSRTSDTQYF
TGTGCCAGCAGCCCCTCCCGTACTTCAGATACGCAGTATTTT
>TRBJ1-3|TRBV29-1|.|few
CSVGVSSGNTIYF
TGCAGCGTTGGAGTGAGCTCTGGAAACACCATATATTTT
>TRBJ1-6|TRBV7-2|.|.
CASSPTGRERSPLHF
TGTGCCAGCAGCCCCACGGGACGGGAGCGGTCACCCCTCCACTTT
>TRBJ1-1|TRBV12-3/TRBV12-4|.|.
CASSIQVHTEAFF
TGTGCCAGCAGTATACAGGTTCACACTGAAGCTTTCTTT
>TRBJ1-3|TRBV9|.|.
CASSAMSGNTIYF
TGTGCCAGCAGCGCAATGTCTGGAAACACCATATATTTT
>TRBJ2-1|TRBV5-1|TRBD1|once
CASRTGANEQFF
TGCGCCAGCAGGACAGGGGCCAATGAGCAGTTCTTC
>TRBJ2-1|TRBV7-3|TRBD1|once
CASSLTGSSYNEQFF
TGTGCCAGCAGCTTGACAGGGAGCTCCTACAATGAGCAGTTCTTC
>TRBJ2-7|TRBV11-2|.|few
CASSQRGSSYEQYF
TGTGCCAGCAGCCAGAGGGGGAGCTCCTACGAGCAGTACTTC
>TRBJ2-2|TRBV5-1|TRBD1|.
CASSLNYGGQATGELFF
TGCGCCAGCAGCTTGAACTATGGGGGACAGGCGACCGGGGAGCTGTTTTTT
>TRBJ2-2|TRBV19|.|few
CASSILESGELFF
TGTGCCAGTAGTATTCTGGAGTCCGGGGAGCTGTTTTTT
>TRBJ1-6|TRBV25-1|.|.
CASSEMSEPHNSPLHF
TGTGCCAGCAGTGAAATGAGTGAACCTCATAATTCACCCCTCCACTTT
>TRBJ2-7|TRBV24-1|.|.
CATSLETGEQYF
TGTGCCACCAGTCTGGAGACGGGGGAGCAGTACTTC
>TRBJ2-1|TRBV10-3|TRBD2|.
CATSGGNNEQFF
TGTGCCACAAGCGGGGGAAACAATGAGCAGTTCTTC
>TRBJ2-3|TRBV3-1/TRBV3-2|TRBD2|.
CASSLRGGGTDTQYF
TGTGCCAGCAGCCTCCGGGGGGGCGGCACAGATACGCAGTATTTT
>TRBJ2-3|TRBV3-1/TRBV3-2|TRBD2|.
CASSRAGAGDTQYF
TGTGCCAGCAGCCGAGCGGGGGCAGGCGATACGCAGTATTTT
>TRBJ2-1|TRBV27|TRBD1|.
CASSTYRGRNNEQFF
TGTGCCAGCAGTACCTACAGGGGGCGAAACAATGAGCAGTTCTTC
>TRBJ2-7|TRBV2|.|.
CASILETARELYF
.
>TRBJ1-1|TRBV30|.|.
CAWSVREGTEAFF
TGTGCCTGGAGTGTACGGGAAGGGACTGAAGCTTTCTTT
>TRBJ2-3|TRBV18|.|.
CASSLGGGPSGTQYF
TGTGCCAGCTCATTAGGGGGGGGCCCCTCCGGTACGCAGTATTTT
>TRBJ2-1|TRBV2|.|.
CASSSYNEQFF
TGTGCCAGTAGTTCATACAATGAGCAGTTCTTC
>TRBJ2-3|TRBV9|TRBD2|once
CASSVRGGPDTQYF
TGTGCCAGCAGCGTACGGGGGGGCCCAGATACGCAGTATTTT
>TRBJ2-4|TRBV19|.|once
CASSKFGQIAKNIQYF
TGTGCCAGTAGTAAGTTCGGACAGATAGCCAAAAACATTCAGTACTTC
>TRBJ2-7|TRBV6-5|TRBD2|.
CASSLAGSFYEQYF
TGTGCCAGCAGCCTAGCGGGGTCCTTTTACGAGCAGTACTTC
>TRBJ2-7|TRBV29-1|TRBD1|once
CSVEGQLREQYF
TGCAGCGTCGAGGGACAGCTCCGCGAGCAGTACTTC
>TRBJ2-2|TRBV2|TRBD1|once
CASSYRGRNTGELFF
TGTGCCAGCAGTTACAGGGGGCGGAACACCGGGGAGCTGTTTTTT
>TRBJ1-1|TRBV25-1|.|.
CASSARTSGNTEAFF
TGTGCCAGCAGCGCAAGGACAAGTGGGAACACTGAAGCTTTCTTT
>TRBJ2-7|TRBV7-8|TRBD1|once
CASSPTTGGYEQYF
TGTGCCAGCAGTCCGACAACAGGGGGATACGAGCAGTACTTC
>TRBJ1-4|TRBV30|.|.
CAWSRKVRVNEKLFF
TGTGCCTGGAGCCGCAAGGTCCGGGTAAATGAAAAACTGTTTTTT
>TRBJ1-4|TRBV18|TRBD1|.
CASSSDRATNEKLFF
TGTGCCAGCTCATCGGACAGGGCAACTAATGAAAAACTGTTTTTT